In its sample, the clone carrying this T cell receptor (beta chain) was seen many times. Antigen: not known. These data are taken from a study of T cells in Graves' hyperthyroidism and ophthalmopathy. Uncontrolled infections, other autoimmune diseases, pregnancy or lactation led to exclusion of patients. Trimming stripped 9 bases from V and 2 bases from J, with 19 bases between. This CDR3 is 15 amino acids long. Germline V gene lookup returns CDR1 LNHDA and CDR2 SQIVND (reference sequence). Study outcomes and limitations: Appearing also in blood were most of the thyroid clonotypes expanded above 0.001.

There were TCR beta CDR3 regions amplified from RNA transcripts. During a first-round RT-PCR of the TCR CDR3, the HTBI primer set was used. One entry per CDR3 protein results from TCRdb running MiXCR on the multiplex PCR reads. The sample has fewer than 650,000 distinct CDR3 sequences, over 11% seen once. J is TRBJ1-2 and V is TRBV19; D is perhaps TRBD1 (5 bases). Specimen: blood. The TCR was taken from a woman in her twenties or thirties with Graves' hyperthyroidism that later progressed to Graves' ophthalmopathy. CDR3 coding DNA: TGTGCCAGCTGGGAATGGGGAGGGGCCAACTATGGCTACACCTTC. Translation gives CASWEWGGANYGYTF.